The rows below give T cell receptor beta chains drawn from one sample of a study of blood T cell repertoires in COVID-19. Method: immunoSEQ multiplex PCR; TCRdb's copy keeps in-frame clones and lacks some. The table lists 200,000 to 300,000 clones, around 85% of them singletons. The sequenced material came from peripheral blood. Receptor source: a woman in her fifties or sixties with active or convalescent COVID-19. CDR3s include the opening cysteine and the closing phenylalanine or tryptophan. The D gene is left open where the match is weak. Clone sizes are given selectively: once, few, many, or a class where the clone is expanded.

j_call,clone_size,d_call,v_call,cdr3_aa,cdr3_nt
TRBJ2-5,-,-,TRBV11-2,CASNRGKQETQYF,TGTGCCAGCAACCGGGGGAAGCAAGAGACCCAGTACTTC
TRBJ1-2,-,TRBD1,TRBV19,CASSAGQGFYGYTF,TGTGCCAGTAGTGCGGGACAGGGATTTTATGGCTACACCTTC
TRBJ2-1,-,TRBD2,TRBV5-1,CASSLASGSNEQFF,TGCGCCAGCAGCTTGGCTAGCGGAAGCAATGAGCAGTTCTTC
TRBJ2-2,-,-,TRBV5-1,CASSSAGELFF,TGCGCCAGCAGCTCCGCCGGGGAGCTGTTTTTT
TRBJ2-1,-,TRBD2,TRBV11-3,CASSPREGLYNEQFF,TGTGCCAGCAGCCCCCGGGAGGGCCTATACAATGAGCAGTTCTTC
TRBJ1-1,-,TRBD1,TRBV10-2,CASSHGQGNTEAFF,TGCGCCAGCAGTCACGGACAGGGGAACACTGAAGCTTTCTTT
TRBJ1-4,-,-,TRBV5-1,CASRIGQATNEKLFF,TGCGCCAGCAGAATCGGACAAGCAACTAATGAAAAACTGTTTTTT
TRBJ1-4,-,-,TRBV9,CASSVSQDNGKLFF,TGTGCCAGCAGCGTATCACAGGACAACGGAAAACTGTTTTTT
TRBJ1-5,-,-,TRBV7-8,CASSLEQGGQPQHF,TGTGCCAGCAGCTTAGAACAGGGCGGTCAGCCCCAGCATTTT
TRBJ2-3,few,TRBD2,TRBV5-1,CASSLKREVADTQYF,TGCGCCAGCAGCCTTAAGCGGGAGGTGGCAGATACGCAGTATTTT
TRBJ2-1,-,TRBD2,TRBV7-2,CASSSPHGGYRSSYNEQFF,TGTGCCAGCAGCTCACCGCACGGGGGGTATCGGAGCTCCTACAATGAGCAGTTCTTC
TRBJ2-5,-,-,TRBV9,CASSAADGRGFETQYF,TGTGCCAGCAGCGCCGCCGACGGCAGGGGCTTTGAGACCCAGTACTTC
TRBJ1-2,-,-,TRBV3-1/TRBV3-2,CASSHLKGKGRYGYTF,TGTGCCAGCAGCCACCTTAAGGGGAAGGGCAGATATGGCTACACCTTC
TRBJ2-1,-,TRBD2,TRBV28,CASSPSIGGANVWNEQFF,TGTGCCAGCAGTCCCTCCATCGGGGGGGCGAATGTCTGGAATGAGCAGTTCTTC
TRBJ2-6,-,-,TRBV5-1,CASSLGDGAGANVLTF,TGCGCCAGCAGCTTGGGAGATGGGGCGGGGGCCAACGTCCTGACTTTC